The 25 T cell receptor beta chains given below trace back to one sample, sequenced in a study of graft-versus-host responses after intestinal transplantation. Using immunoSEQ multiplex PCR, the repertoire was profiled, and TCRdb retains in-frame clones only, with some absent. The table lists 100,000 or so clones, roughly 89% of them singletons. No antigen has been identified for these receptors. The sequencing here drew on unstimulated CD4+ T cells sorted from spleen or lymph node cells, taken before transplant. The receptors were sampled from a human donor who was the organ donor for an intestinal transplant.

The gene calls are TRBV5-1 and TRBJ2-1, with 10 bases identical to TRBD2. The CDR3 contains 15 residues. Germline loops: CDR1 SGHRS, CDR2 YFSETQ. V shed 3 bases and J 5 bases; nucleotides not matched to a gene: 5. CDR3 region: CASSYLLAGNNEQFF. The CDR3 DNA reads as TGCGCCAGCAGCTACCTACTAGCGGGGAACAATGAGCAGTTCTTC.

This clone appeared a single time. This chain uses TRBV29-1 with TRBJ2-1; TRBD2 matches 14 bases. Per germline, CDR1 SQVTM and CDR2 ANQGSEA. Trimming removed 7 bases from V and 8 bases from J; junction bases left unmatched: 7. The CDR3 is 14 residues long. As DNA, the CDR3 is TGCAGCGCCAAGGGACTAGCGGGGGAGCATGAGCAGTTCTTC. Translation gives CSAKGLAGEHEQFF.

The chain couples TRBV12-5 to TRBJ1-2; 11 positions match TRBD1. V dropped 5 bases and J dropped 7; count of bases not matched to a gene: 6. The CDR3 is 14 amino acids. CDR1 is LGHNT, CDR2 FRNRAP, per germline. The CDR3 loop reads CASGTDRGLGGYTF. The CDR3 DNA reads as TGTGCTAGTGGTACGGACAGGGGGCTGGGTGGCTACACCTTC.

The gene calls are TRBV7-7 and TRBJ1-6, with no clear D. The CDR3 totals 13 residues. V lost 5 bases and J 9 bases, leaving 11 bases between the germline ends. Looked up from germline, CDR1 is SSHAT and CDR2 is FNYEAQ (reference sequence). CDR3 in DNA: TGTGCCAGCAGCCGGGATGTCGGTTCACCCCTCCACTTT. Its translation is CASSRDVGSPLHF.

V usage is TRBV9 and J usage is TRBJ2-3; the match to TRBD2 covers 10 bases. This CDR3 contains 15 residues. V gave up 5 bases and J gave up 8 bases; unmatched junction bases: 11. Germline V lookup: CDR1 SGDLS, CDR2 YYNGEE. CDR3 nucleotides: TGTGCCAGCAGTCTCGGACTAGCGGTCCCCGGTACGCAGTATTTT. Protein: CASSLGLAVPGTQYF.

The chain recombines TRBV5-1 with TRBJ2-5, with 8 positions matching TRBD1. CDR1 is SGHRS, CDR2 YFSETQ, per germline. The ends lost 1 base at V and 1 base at J; junction bases unmatched: 3. The CDR3 runs 15 residues. Here the CDR3 DNA reads TGCGCCAGCAGCTTGTTTGGACAGGGCCAAGAGACCCAGTACTTC. Protein product: CASSLFGQGQETQYF.

The genes are TRBV28 and TRBJ1-6; 9 bases fit TRBD1. The CDR3 extends over 16 amino acids. V lost 6 bases to trimming and J lost 7 bases; unmatched junction nucleotides: 10. Germline CDR1 reads MDHEN; CDR2 reads SYDVKM. The CDR3 sequence: CASSKLTGGGNSPLHF. The CDR3 region has the DNA TGTGCCAGCAGCAAGCTCACAGGGGGCGGCAATTCACCCCTCCACTTT.

The chain couples TRBV9 to TRBJ2-2, with D possibly TRBD2 on 7 matching bases. The length of the CDR3 is 17 residues. V was pared by 1 base and J by 4 bases, with 17 bases between. Germline V lookup: CDR1 SGDLS, CDR2 YYNGEE. The CDR3 bases are TGTGCCAGCAGCGTAAACAAGAGGGGGGGCCCCACCGGGGAGCTGTTTTTT. Amino acids: CASSVNKRGGPTGELFF.

CDR3 in DNA: TGTGCCAGCAGTGCGCCCCCGGGACAGGATATCAATGAGCAGTTCTTC. Translation gives CASSAPPGQDINEQFF. V usage is TRBV6-1 and J usage is TRBJ2-1, with 8 bases that match TRBD1. Trimming removed 4 bases from V and 6 bases from J; junction bases left unmatched: 11. This CDR3 has 16 amino acids. Germline CDR1 and CDR2: MNHNS and SASEGT.

This clone was seen once. The chain carries TRBV4-2 and TRBJ1-2, with 12 bases that match TRBD1. Germline V gene lookup returns CDR1 LGHNA and CDR2 YNFKEQ. The CDR3 consists of 17 residues. The V segment lost 6 bases and the J segment 3 bases; nucleotides outside the gene matches: 11. In DNA form, the CDR3 reads TGTGCCAGCAGTTCCATTGGGACAGGGGGCTATCACTATGGCTACACCTTC. Translated, it gives CASSSIGTGGYHYGYTF.

The chain employs TRBV27 and TRBJ1-1; TRBD1 might be the D (6 bases). Germline V gives CDR1 MNHEY, CDR2 SMNVEV (reference sequence). V lost 3 bases and J lost 2, with 16 bases in between. The CDR3 consists of 16 residues. Written as DNA, the CDR3 is TGTGCCAGCAGTTTCGGGCCTAGGGGGGGCAACACTGAAGCTTTCTTT. It encodes CASSFGPRGGNTEAFF.

CDR3 bases: TGTGCCAGCAGCCTCGAGCGAGGCACCGGGGAGCTGTTTTTT. It is translated as CASSLERGTGELFF. The chain has TRBV7-3 and TRBJ2-2; D gene ambiguous. Trimming took 5 bases from V and 4 from J, leaving 11 bases between them. CDR1 and CDR2 (germline): SGHTA, FQGTGA. This CDR3 is 14 amino acids long. The full variable domain, in which reference TRBV7-3 and TRBJ2-2 provide the parts outside the CDR3, is GAGVSQTPSNKVTEKGKYVELRCDPISGHTALYWYRQSLGQGPEFLIYFQGTGAADDSGLPNDRFFAVRPEGSVSTLKIQRTERGDSAVYLCASSLERGTGELFFGEGSRLTVL.

The chain carries TRBV6-1 and TRBJ2-7; TRBD1 aligns across 7 bases. The germline gives CDR1 MNHNS, CDR2 SASEGT. This CDR3 region has 14 residues. With V trimmed by 8 bases and J by 2 bases, 9 bases remained unmatched. The CDR3 nucleotides read TGTGCCAGCGGTCGACAGGGTGACACCTACGAGCAGTACTTC. Its translation is CASGRQGDTYEQYF.

The V and J genes are TRBV28 and TRBJ1-5; 10 positions agree with TRBD1. Germline CDR1 MDHEN, CDR2 SYDVKM. V was clipped by 10 bases and J by 6 bases; unmatched bases: 12. CDR3 length equals 15 residues. CDR3 protein: CAIQQTGGFAQPQHF. CDR3 sequence (DNA): TGTGCCATCCAACAGACAGGGGGCTTCGCTCAGCCCCAGCATTTT. The full variable domain, with the rest looked up from reference TRBV28 and TRBJ1-5, is DVKVTQSSRYLVKRTGEKVFLECVQDMDHENMFWYRQDPGLGLRLIYFSYDVKMKEKGDIPEGYSVSREKKERFSLILESASTNQTSMYLCAIQQTGGFAQPQHFGDGTRLSIL.

The chain uses TRBV4-2 and TRBJ1-3, with 9 bases identical to TRBD1. This CDR3 comprises 19 residues. Per germline, CDR1 LGHNA and CDR2 YNFKEQ. J was trimmed by 3 bases and V by 0 bases; bases with no gene match: 12. Here the CDR3 DNA reads TGTGCCAGCAGCCAAGACCTACCTGACGGGACAGGGAGTGGAAACACCATATATTTT. Translation gives CASSQDLPDGTGSGNTIYF.

This chain links TRBV9 with TRBJ2-7; 8 bases agree with TRBD2. V trimming: 4 bases; J trimming: 1 base; junction bases outside the gene matches: 4. The CDR3 runs 14 residues. The germline gives CDR1 SGDLS, CDR2 YYNGEE. The DNA for the CDR3 is TGTGCCAGCAGCCCGACTAGCGTTTCCTACGAGCAGTACTTC. Translating gives CASSPTSVSYEQYF.

The V and J genes are TRBV4-3 and TRBJ1-2; D gene unclear. V was pared by 0 bases and J by 8 bases, with 16 bases between. This CDR3 has 15 residues. In germline, CDR1 is LGHNA, CDR2 YSLEER. CDR3 nucleotides: TGCGCCAGCAGCCAAGATGGAGTGGAAGCGGGGGGCTACACCTTC. Its translation is CASSQDGVEAGGYTF.

The chain combines TRBV5-6 with TRBJ2-6, with a possible D match to TRBD1 (5 bases). The CDR3 covers 15 residues. V lost 0 bases and J 7 bases, leaving 11 bases between the germline ends. In germline, CDR1 is SGHDT, CDR2 YYEEEE. The CDR3 bases are TGTGCCAGCAGCTTGGAGGGCAGGGCCGCCAACGTCCTGACTTTC. As protein: CASSLEGRAANVLTF.

The V call is TRBV10-3, the J call TRBJ2-7; TRBD1 matches 10 bases. Germline V gene lookup returns CDR1 ENHRY and CDR2 SYGVKD. Trimming took 3 bases from V and 4 from J; bases not matched to a gene: 9. The length of the CDR3 is 16 residues. CDR3 sequence: CAISDPRDRGYYEQYF. CDR3 in DNA: TGTGCCATCAGTGATCCCCGGGACAGGGGATATTACGAGCAGTACTTC.

The rearrangement links TRBV4-3 to TRBJ1-5; D is perhaps TRBD1 (6 bases). Germline CDR1 and CDR2: LGHNA and YSLEER. This CDR3 contains 16 residues. V lost 0 bases and J 4 bases, leaving 13 bases between the germline ends. The CDR3 sequence: CASSQEVGQINQPQHF. CDR3 coding DNA: TGCGCCAGCAGCCAAGAAGTAGGACAGATTAATCAGCCCCAGCATTTT.

The count of this clone is one. This rearrangement joins TRBV19 to TRBJ1-6; 10 nucleotides match TRBD1. The CDR3 totals 14 residues. Per germline, CDR1 LNHDA and CDR2 SQIVND (reference sequence). The trim removed 11 bases at V and 9 bases at J, leaving 10 bases unmatched. CDR3 DNA sequence: TGTGCCTGCACCGGGACAGGGGTTGGTTCACCCCTCCACTTT. Translating gives CACTGTGVGSPLHF.

This clone was recorded once. The chain combines TRBV11-1 with TRBJ2-7, with D maybe TRBD1 (6 bases). The CDR3 runs to 15 residues. Between the trimmed V and J ends, which lost 6 bases and 4 bases, there was a span of 19 bases. From germline, CDR1 is SGHAT and CDR2 FQDESV (reference sequence). As DNA, the CDR3 is TGTGCCAGCAGGTCTTCCGGGACATCCTCATACGAGCAGTACTTC. This gives the protein CASRSSGTSSYEQYF. Full variable domain (rest looked up from reference TRBV11-1 and TRBJ2-7): EAEVAQSPRYKITEKSQAVAFWCDPISGHATLYWYRQILGQGPELLVQFQDESVVDDSQLPKDRFSAERLKGVDSTLKIQPAELGDSAMYLCASRSSGTSSYEQYFGPGTRLTVT.

The CDR3 DNA reads TGTGCCTGGAGTGTACTCGGGAGCACAGATACGCAGTATTTT. Amino acid sequence: CAWSVLGSTDTQYF. V gene TRBV30 combines with J gene TRBJ2-3; D gene uncertain. The CDR3 consists of 14 residues. V was shortened by 0 bases and J by 0 bases, with 7 bases between the two germline ends. In germline, CDR1 is GTSNPN, CDR2 SVGIG (reference sequence). The full variable domain, completed using reference TRBV30 and TRBJ2-3, is SQTIHQWPATLVQPVGSPLSLECTVEGTSNPNLYWYRQAAGRGLQLLFYSVGIGQISSEVPQNLSASRPQDRQFILSSKKLLLSDSGFYLCAWSVLGSTDTQYFGPGTRLTVL.

This chain links TRBV15 with TRBJ2-4, with a possible D match to TRBD2 (6 bases). The germline gives CDR1 LNHNV, CDR2 YYDKDF (reference sequence). CDR3 length equals 16 residues. The V end lost 0 bases, the J end lost 3 bases, and 12 bases lay between the germline ends. This chain's CDR3 is CATSREGGAGKNIQYF. DNA for the CDR3: TGTGCCACCAGCAGAGAGGGGGGAGCCGGCAAAAACATTCAGTACTTC.

The chain couples TRBV11-3 to TRBJ2-2, with 10 bases lining up with TRBD1. The CDR3 consists of 16 residues. V trimming: 1 base; J trimming: 4 bases; junction bases outside the gene matches: 3. Germline V gene sequence: CDR1 SGHNT, CDR2 YENEEA. The CDR3 is CASSLGRTGGTGELFF. DNA of the CDR3: TGTGCCAGCAGCTTAGGAAGGACAGGGGGCACCGGGGAGCTGTTTTTT. Looking up the rest from reference TRBV11-3 and TRBJ2-2 gives the full variable domain: EAGVVQSPRYKIIEKKQPVAFWCNPISGHNTLYWYLQNLGQGPELLIRYENEEAVDDSQLPKDRFSAERLKGVDSTLKIQPAELGDSAVYLCASSLGRTGGTGELFFGEGSRLTVL.